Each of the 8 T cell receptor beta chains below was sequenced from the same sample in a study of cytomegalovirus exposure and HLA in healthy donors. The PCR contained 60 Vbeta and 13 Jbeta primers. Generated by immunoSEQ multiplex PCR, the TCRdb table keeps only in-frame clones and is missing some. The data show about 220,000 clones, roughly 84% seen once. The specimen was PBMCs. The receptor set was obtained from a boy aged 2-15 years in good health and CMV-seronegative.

Written as DNA, the CDR3 is TGTGCCAGCAGTTTACGTGCGGGGCTCTATGGCTACACCTTC. This translates into CASSLRAGLYGYTF. This chain connects TRBV27 to TRBJ1-2; D might be TRBD1 (5 bases). Germline V lookup: CDR1 MNHEY, CDR2 SMNVEV (reference sequence). The CDR3 consists of 14 residues. Trimming took 2 bases from V and 4 from J, leaving 11 bases between them.

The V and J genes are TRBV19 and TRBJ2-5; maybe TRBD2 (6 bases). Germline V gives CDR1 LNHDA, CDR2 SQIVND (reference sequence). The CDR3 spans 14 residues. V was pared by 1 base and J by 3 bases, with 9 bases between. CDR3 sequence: CASSIVGLEETQYF. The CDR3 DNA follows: TGTGCCAGTAGTATAGTGGGACTCGAAGAGACCCAGTACTTC. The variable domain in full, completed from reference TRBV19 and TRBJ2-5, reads DGGITQSPKYLFRKEGQNVTLSCEQNLNHDAMYWYRQDPGQGLRLIYYSQIVNDFQKGDIAEGYSVSREKKESFPLTVTSAQKNPTAFYLCASSIVGLEETQYFGPGTRLLVL.

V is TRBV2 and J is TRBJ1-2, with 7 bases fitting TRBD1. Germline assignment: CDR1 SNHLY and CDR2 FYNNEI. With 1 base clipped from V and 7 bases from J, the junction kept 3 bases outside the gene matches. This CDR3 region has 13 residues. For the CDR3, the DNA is TGTGCCAGCAGTGAAGAGGGGGCAGCTGGCTACACCTTC. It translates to CASSEEGAAGYTF.

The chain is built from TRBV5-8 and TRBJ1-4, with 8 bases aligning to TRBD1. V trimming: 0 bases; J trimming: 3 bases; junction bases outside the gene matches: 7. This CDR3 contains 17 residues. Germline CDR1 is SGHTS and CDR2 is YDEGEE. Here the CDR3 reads CASSLGAGGASNEKLFF. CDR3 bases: TGTGCCAGCAGCTTGGGTGCAGGGGGCGCGTCTAATGAAAAACTGTTTTTT.

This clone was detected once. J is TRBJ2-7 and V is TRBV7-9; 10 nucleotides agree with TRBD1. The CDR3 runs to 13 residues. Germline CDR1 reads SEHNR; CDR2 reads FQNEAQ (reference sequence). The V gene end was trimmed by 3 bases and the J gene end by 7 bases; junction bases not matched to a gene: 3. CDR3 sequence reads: CASSLTGGEEQYF. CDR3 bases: TGTGCCAGCAGCTTGACAGGGGGCGAAGAGCAGTACTTC.

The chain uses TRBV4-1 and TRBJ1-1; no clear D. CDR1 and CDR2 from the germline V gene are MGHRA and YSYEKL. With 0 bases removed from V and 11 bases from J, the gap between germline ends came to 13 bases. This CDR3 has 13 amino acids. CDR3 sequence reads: CASSQEAPGRAFF. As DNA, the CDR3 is TGCGCCAGCAGCCAAGAGGCTCCGGGGAGGGCTTTCTTT.

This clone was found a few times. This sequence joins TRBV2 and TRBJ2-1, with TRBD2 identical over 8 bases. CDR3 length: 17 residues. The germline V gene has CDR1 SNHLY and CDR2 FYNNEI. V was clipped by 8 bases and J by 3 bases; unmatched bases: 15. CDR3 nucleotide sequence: TGTGCCAGCGGGGCAGGGGCCGCAGCGGGGGTCTACAATGAGCAGTTCTTC. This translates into CASGAGAAAGVYNEQFF.

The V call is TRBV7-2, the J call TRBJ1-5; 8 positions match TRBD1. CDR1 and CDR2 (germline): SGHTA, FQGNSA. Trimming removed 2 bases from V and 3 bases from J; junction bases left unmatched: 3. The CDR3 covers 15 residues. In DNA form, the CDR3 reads TGTGCCAGCAGCTTAAGGACAGGGTACAATCAGCCCCAGCATTTT. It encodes CASSLRTGYNQPQHF.